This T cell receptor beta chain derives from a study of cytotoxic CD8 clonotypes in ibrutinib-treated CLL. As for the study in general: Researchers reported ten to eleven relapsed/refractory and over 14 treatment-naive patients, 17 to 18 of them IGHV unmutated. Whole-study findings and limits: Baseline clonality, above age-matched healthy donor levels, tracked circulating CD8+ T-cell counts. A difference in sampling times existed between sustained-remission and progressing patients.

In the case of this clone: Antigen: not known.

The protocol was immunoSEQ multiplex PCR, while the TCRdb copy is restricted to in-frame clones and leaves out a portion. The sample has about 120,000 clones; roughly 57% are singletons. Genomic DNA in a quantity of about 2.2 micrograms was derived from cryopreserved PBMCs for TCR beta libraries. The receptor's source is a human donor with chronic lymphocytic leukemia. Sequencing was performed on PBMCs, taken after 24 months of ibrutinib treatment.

The CDR3 DNA reads TGTGCCTGGAGTGTTACAGGGACTTCACCCCTCCACTTT. Amino acid sequence: CAWSVTGTSPLHF. This chain links TRBV30 with TRBJ1-6; D is possibly TRBD1 (6 bases). Germline CDR1 reads GTSNPN; CDR2 reads SVGIG (reference sequence). The CDR3 is made up of 13 amino acids. Trimming took off 0 bases at V and 9 bases at J, with 9 bases between the two ends.